These 27 T cell receptor beta chains were sequenced from one sample in a study of identical twins. MiXCR, applied by TCRdb to the 5' RACE reads, yields one record per CDR3 protein. The profile shows some 500,000 distinct CDR3 sequences, 14% of them singletons. The same data also contributed to another study, on yellow fever vaccine responses in identical twins.

Sample: CD4+ T cells sorted from blood. These receptors came from a woman between 18 and 29 years old in good health.

The sample holds a few counts of this clonotype. The V gene is TRBV12-3 or TRBV12-4, the J gene TRBJ2-3; 10 bases are shared with TRBD2. V lost 6 bases to trimming and J lost 5 bases; unmatched junction nucleotides: 2. CDR3 size: 13 residues. The CDR3 here is CASSRLAGDTQYF. CDR3 coding DNA: TGTGCCAGCAGCAGACTAGCGGGAGATACGCAGTATTTT.

The chain recombines TRBV21-1 with TRBJ2-3; the table's D call TRBD1 went unverified against the DNA. TRBV21-1 is a pseudogene. This CDR3 is 17 amino acids long. The CDR3 loop is CASSKKGGLLSPDTQYF. Here the CDR3 DNA reads TGTGCCAGCAGCAAAAAAGGGGGCCTCCTCAGCCCAGATACGCAGTATTTT.

The chain employs TRBV6-1 and TRBJ2-3; 7 nucleotides agree with TRBD2. The germline gives CDR1 MNHNS, CDR2 SASEGT. V shed 5 bases, J shed 1 base, and the junction held 9 bases outside the gene matches. CDR3 length equals 16 residues. The CDR3 DNA is TGTGCCAGCAGTATGGTCCCCGCGGGGGGCACAGATACGCAGTATTTT. Its translation: CASSMVPAGGTDTQYF.

This clonotype came up a few times. The rearrangement links TRBV20-1 to TRBJ1-4; unclear D gene. The CDR3 has 13 residues. V was trimmed by 5 bases and J by 3 bases, leaving 10 bases between them. Germline V gene sequence: CDR1 DFQATT, CDR2 SNEGSKA (reference sequence). The CDR3 here is CSAEVFPNEKLFF. The CDR3 DNA reads TGCAGTGCTGAGGTCTTCCCTAATGAAAAACTGTTTTTT.

The chain employs TRBV7-8 and TRBJ1-1; a possible D gene is TRBD1 (5 bases). In germline, CDR1 is SGHVS, CDR2 FQNEAQ. The CDR3 is 14 amino acids. V shed 4 bases and J shed 4 bases, with 13 bases lying between them. CDR3 protein: CASSWGRGVTEAFF. CDR3 sequence (DNA): TGTGCCAGCAGCTGGGGTAGAGGGGTCACTGAAGCTTTCTTT. Full variable domain (missing parts from reference TRBV7-8 and TRBJ1-1): GAGVSQSPRYKVAKRGQDVALRCDPISGHVSLFWYQQALGQGPEFLTYFQNEAQLDKSGLPSDRFFAERPEGSVSTLKIQRTQQEDSAVYLCASSWGRGVTEAFFGQGTRLTVV.

Only one count was recorded for this clonotype. V and J are TRBV20-1 and TRBJ2-1; D is undetermined. The CDR3 has 10 amino acids. V lost 5 bases and J 5 bases, leaving 4 bases between the germline ends. Germline CDR1 and CDR2: DFQATT and SNEGSKA (reference sequence). Written as DNA, the CDR3 is TGCAGTGCTTGGAACAATGAGCAGTTCTTC. Protein product: CSAWNNEQFF.

This clonotype was seen many times. This chain connects TRBV29-1 to TRBJ2-1; D ambiguous. The germline gives CDR1 SQVTM, CDR2 ANQGSEA. V was clipped by 4 bases and J by 9 bases, with 4 bases between them. CDR3 length: 9 residues. In DNA, the CDR3 is TGCAGCGTTGGGTTTGAGCAGTTCTTC. Protein product: CSVGFEQFF.

The V call is TRBV3-1, the J call TRBJ2-3, with 7 bases that match TRBD2. The ends lost 7 bases at V and 1 base at J; junction bases unmatched: 8. The CDR3 has 15 residues. Germline assignment: CDR1 LGHDT and CDR2 YNNKEL (reference sequence). As DNA, the CDR3 is TGTGCCAGCACCAAGCGGGGCCATTGCACAGATACGCAGTATTTT. Encoded protein: CASTKRGHCTDTQYF.

This rearrangement joins TRBV7-3 to TRBJ2-3, with a tentative D call TRBD1 (6 bases). Germline CDR1 and CDR2: SGHTA and FQGTGA. V shed 2 bases and J shed 6 bases, with 15 bases lying between them. This CDR3 has 15 residues. This CDR3 reads CASSLDVGAGDTQYF. DNA of the CDR3: TGTGCCAGCAGCTTAGATGTGGGGGCGGGTGATACGCAGTATTTT.

This clonotype occurred a few times. V gene TRBV29-1 combines with J gene TRBJ2-1, with 8 bases lining up with TRBD2. Germline-derived CDR1 and CDR2 are SQVTM and ANQGSEA. The CDR3 consists of 14 residues. With V trimmed by 6 bases and J by 5 bases, 9 bases remained unmatched. This CDR3 reads CSVKSGGVNNEQFF. CDR3 bases: TGCAGCGTGAAATCCGGGGGGGTCAACAATGAGCAGTTCTTC.

This clonotype was counted once. This chain joins TRBV6-5 and TRBJ2-5; the match to TRBD2 covers 8 bases. The germline V gene has CDR1 MNHEY and CDR2 SVGAGI. Trimming at V came to 3 bases and at J to 5 bases, leaving 5 bases not matched to a gene. This CDR3 region has 14 residues. This chain's CDR3 is CASSYRTSLETQYF. CDR3 DNA: TGTGCCAGCAGTTATCGGACTAGCCTCGAGACCCAGTACTTC.

The rearrangement uses TRBV12-3 or TRBV12-4 and TRBJ2-7; TRBD2 matches at 8 bases. The CDR3 length is 18 residues. The CDR3 loop is CTCSPGLSGGLGYREQYF. In DNA, the CDR3 is TGTACCTGCAGCCCTGGACTAAGCGGGGGACTGGGCTACCGCGAGCAGTACTTC.

The chain is built from TRBV20-1 and TRBJ2-1; 9 bases map to TRBD2. CDR1 and CDR2 (germline): DFQATT, SNEGSKA (reference sequence). Trimming removed 6 bases from V and 4 bases from J; junction bases left unmatched: 10. CDR3 length: 15 residues. The CDR3 spells CSASKLAGSYNEQFF. DNA for the CDR3: TGCAGTGCCTCTAAACTAGCGGGTTCGTACAATGAGCAGTTCTTC.

This chain links TRBV20-1 with TRBJ2-2, with D possibly TRBD2 on 7 matching bases. Germline V gives CDR1 DFQATT, CDR2 SNEGSKA (reference sequence). Between the trimmed V and J ends, which lost 1 base and 2 bases, there was a span of 14 bases. The CDR3 sequence is 16 residues long. The CDR3 DNA is TGCAGTGCTAGAGCGGGGGGCCATGGTAACACCGGGGAGCTGTTTTTT. Its translation is CSARAGGHGNTGELFF.

This clonotype turned up a few times. The gene calls are TRBV18 and TRBJ2-6, with TRBD1 as a possible D gene (5 bases). The V gene lost 3 bases and the J gene lost 0 bases, with 12 bases spanning the gap. CDR1 and CDR2 from the germline V gene are KGHSH and LQKENI. The CDR3 spans 17 residues. CDR3 residues: CASSPTTVYSGANVLTF. CDR3 bases: TGTGCCAGCTCACCCACGACAGTTTACTCTGGGGCCAACGTCCTGACTTTC.

There are a few counts of this clonotype. The chain has TRBV4-2 and TRBJ2-1; D may be TRBD2 (5 bases). Trimming shortened V by 0 bases and J by 5 bases, and 11 bases separated the two germline ends. The CDR3 runs to 15 residues. Germline CDR1 and CDR2: LGHNA and YNFKEQ. The DNA for the CDR3 is TGTGCCAGCAGCCAAGACAGTCTAGCCAACAATGAGCAGTTCTTC. This gives the protein CASSQDSLANNEQFF.

This clonotype occurred a few times. The rearrangement links TRBV20-1 to TRBJ2-1; 9 bases are a match to TRBD2. The CDR3 extends over 15 amino acids. Germline assignment: CDR1 DFQATT and CDR2 SNEGSKA (reference sequence). V lost 2 bases to trimming and J lost 4 bases; unmatched junction nucleotides: 6. The CDR3 spells CSARSYSGSYNEQFF. The CDR3 DNA reads as TGCAGTGCTAGAAGCTATAGCGGGAGTTACAATGAGCAGTTCTTC.

The J gene is TRBJ2-2, the V gene TRBV21-1; TRBD1 is the table's D call and was not checked against the DNA. TRBV21-1 is assigned pseudogene status. The CDR3 has 16 residues. Written as DNA, the CDR3 is TGTGCCAGCAGCACAAGACAGGGGAGTGAGTCCGGGGAGCTGTTTTTT. Translating it yields CASSTRQGSESGELFF.

The V call is TRBV6-5, the J call TRBJ2-2, with D hard to call. This CDR3 is 17 amino acids long. Trimming left V 0 bases short and J 0 bases short, with 11 bases between. CDR1 is MNHEY and CDR2 is SVGAGI in the germline V gene. Here the CDR3 reads CASSYSISDANTGELFF. DNA of the CDR3: TGTGCCAGCAGTTACTCGATTTCGGACGCGAACACCGGGGAGCTGTTTTTT.

This clonotype was counted a few times. The chain couples TRBV3-1 to TRBJ2-3; TRBD2 agrees at 8 bases. Trimming removed 1 base from V and 4 bases from J; junction bases left unmatched: 4. Per the germline V gene, CDR1 is LGHDT and CDR2 is YNNKEL (reference sequence). The length of the CDR3 is 15 residues. The chain's CDR3 is CASSQAGTSSDTQYF. The DNA of the CDR3 is TGTGCCAGCAGCCAAGCCGGGACTAGTTCAGATACGCAGTATTTT.

This clonotype was seen a handful of times. V gene TRBV29-1 combines with J gene TRBJ2-5; D unclear. V was shortened by 4 bases and J by 1 base, with 7 bases between the two germline ends. In germline, CDR1 is SQVTM, CDR2 ANQGSEA. The CDR3 covers 12 residues. The CDR3 sequence: CSVAASQETQYF. Written as DNA, the CDR3 is TGCAGCGTTGCGGCTAGCCAAGAGACCCAGTACTTC.

A few counts support this clonotype. The chain combines TRBV10-3 with TRBJ2-7; D is unclear. Trimming removed 2 bases from V and 0 bases from J, with 5 bases in between. The V gene's germline CDR1 is ENHRY and CDR2 SYGVKD. This CDR3 contains 13 residues. The CDR3 DNA is TGTGCCATCAGTGAGGGGGACTCCTACGAGCAGTACTTC. Translation: CAISEGDSYEQYF.

This clonotype was found a few times. This chain joins TRBV5-1 and TRBJ2-7; 8 bases match TRBD1. Germline CDR1 and CDR2: SGHRS and YFSETQ. The CDR3 covers 15 residues. J gave up 3 bases and V 4 bases, and 9 bases lay outside the gene matches. The DNA of the CDR3 is TGCGCCAGCAGCCGAACAGGGGGTTTTGACTACGAGCAGTACTTC. Protein sequence: CASSRTGGFDYEQYF.

The table lists this clonotype with a few counts. The CDR3 loop reads CASNPTSSSYEQYF. The CDR3 bases are TGTGCCAGTAACCCGACTAGTAGCTCCTACGAGCAGTACTTC. The V and J genes are TRBV19 and TRBJ2-7; TRBD2 might be the D (6 bases). The V gene's germline CDR1 is LNHDA and CDR2 SQIVND (reference sequence). Trimming removed 7 bases from V and 0 bases from J, with 13 bases in between. The CDR3 has 14 amino acids.

This clonotype came up many times. The gene calls are TRBV11-2 and TRBJ2-3; D is unresolved. V was cut by 0 bases and J by 4 bases, with 2 bases left in between. CDR3 length: 12 amino acids. The germline CDR1 and CDR2 sequences are SGHAT and FQNNGV. In DNA, the CDR3 is TGTGCCAGCAGCTTAGACTCAGATACGCAGTATTTT. Its protein product is CASSLDSDTQYF.

Ten or more counts support this clonotype. The J gene is TRBJ2-5, the V gene TRBV12-3 or TRBV12-4; D ambiguous. This CDR3 has 12 amino acids. Trimming pared 5 bases from V and 5 bases from J, leaving 9 bases between. The CDR3 is CASSLSSETQYF. CDR3 coding DNA: TGTGCCAGCAGTCTCTCCTCGGAGACCCAGTACTTC.

This clonotype was seen more than once but under ten times. V gene TRBV28 combines with J gene TRBJ1-2; D is unresolved. The germline gives CDR1 MDHEN, CDR2 SYDVKM. V was clipped by 2 bases and J by 7 bases, with 14 bases between them. The CDR3 has 14 residues. CDR3 sequence reads: CASSLGRARGGYTF. CDR3 in DNA: TGTGCCAGCAGTTTAGGCCGAGCCCGGGGTGGCTACACCTTC.